The 18 T cell receptor beta chains presented below share a single source sample, sequenced in a study of T cells expressing NK-cell markers (dated by TCRdb to 2019 to 2021). Libraries were built with 5' RACE. This sample was sequenced with an Illumina HiSeq 2000. One entry per CDR3 protein sequence results from the TCRdb reprocessing of the reads, with DNA left out. The sample's table covers 550,000 or so distinct CDR3 sequences. The top ten hold approximately 3.6% of the sample. Sequenced material: blood T cells: a sorted CD56 or NKG2C T cell subset, CD4+ or CD8+ T cells, or bulk PBMC T cells (not recorded which). The source of these receptors is a young man in good health. Donor details come from another sample of the same person, matched by shared clones.

The chain combines TRBV12-3 or TRBV12-4 with TRBJ2-2; the D call of TRBD1 rests on TCRdb alone, since no DNA is present to check it. The CDR3 length is 14 residues. The CDR3 region is CANRDSLNTGELFF.

The chain recombines TRBV20-1 with TRBJ2-1. The germline V gene has CDR1 DFQATT and CDR2 SNEGSKA (reference sequence). The CDR3 is 12 amino acids. CDR3 sequence reads: CSANPLVNEQFF.

The V and J genes are TRBV6-5 and TRBJ2-1; TCRdb proposes TRBD1, but this gene call is untestable without DNA. CDR3 length: 17 amino acids. Germline V lookup: CDR1 MNHEY, CDR2 SVGAGI. The CDR3: CASSYSAGLGFGGEQFF.

The chain recombines TRBV28 with TRBJ2-7; TCRdb's D call of TRBD1 is untestable without DNA. Looked up from germline, CDR1 is MDHEN and CDR2 is SYDVKM. The CDR3 contains 12 residues. CDR3 region: CASTSAGFEQYF.

The V gene is TRBV20-1, the J gene TRBJ2-3; without DNA, the TCRdb call of TRBD2 cannot be checked. Germline V gives CDR1 DFQATT, CDR2 SNEGSKA (reference sequence). The CDR3 spans 15 residues. The chain's CDR3 is CSARDFSGSVHTQYF.

V and J are TRBV25-1 and TRBJ2-4; there is no DNA to check the TCRdb D call of TRBD1. Germline values: CDR1 MGHDK, CDR2 SYGVNS. This CDR3 has 13 amino acids. This CDR3 reads CASKGQGANIQYF.

The chain has TRBV6-6 and TRBJ2-7. The CDR3 has 11 amino acids. Germline values: CDR1 MNHNY, CDR2 SVGAGI (reference sequence). The CDR3 loop is CASRLKKEQYF.

This rearrangement joins TRBV6-5 to TRBJ1-6; TCRdb gives TRBD1 as the D gene, but with no DNA this cannot be confirmed. CDR3 length equals 14 residues. CDR1 is MNHEY, CDR2 SVGAGI, per germline. The CDR3 protein is CASSYRQGASPLHF.

This chain links TRBV27 with TRBJ1-5; TCRdb returns TRBD1, unconfirmable since there is no DNA. The CDR3 sequence is 18 residues long. The germline V gene has CDR1 MNHEY and CDR2 SMNVEV (reference sequence). The chain's CDR3 is CASSLAWRSPGSNQPQHF.

The chain employs TRBV20-1 and TRBJ2-7; without DNA, the TCRdb call of TRBD2 cannot be checked. In germline, CDR1 is DFQATT, CDR2 SNEGSKA (reference sequence). The CDR3 contains 15 residues. The CDR3 loop reads CSARSAGGPLGEQYF.

The chain couples TRBV5-6 to TRBJ2-3; TCRdb selects TRBD2, and the lack of DNA leaves this call unchecked. The CDR3 is 18 amino acids. Germline lookup yields CDR1 SGHDT and CDR2 YYEEEE. The CDR3 region is CASSVTLSGSQYTDTQYF.

The chain has TRBV10-3 and TRBJ1-1. The V gene's germline CDR1 is ENHRY and CDR2 SYGVKD. This CDR3 has 12 amino acids. The CDR3 loop reads CAISESGRLAFF.

The chain joins TRBV7-2 to TRBJ2-1; the TCRdb call, TRBD2, lacks DNA for checking. The germline gives CDR1 SGHTA, CDR2 FQGNSA. The CDR3 is 15 amino acids. CDR3 in amino acids: CASSWARGAYNEQFF.

The chain links TRBV28 to TRBJ2-7; TCRdb lists TRBD2, though no DNA is available to test this call. Germline V CDR1 and CDR2: MDHEN, SYDVKM. This CDR3 has 15 residues. The CDR3 reads CASGGWAGRAYEQYF.

The chain links TRBV28 to TRBJ2-1. CDR3 length equals 14 residues. Germline CDR1 is MDHEN and CDR2 is SYDVKM. This CDR3 reads CASRRGSSYNEQFF.

This chain joins TRBV7-2 and TRBJ1-4; TCRdb names TRBD1, which stays unverified in the absence of DNA. The CDR3 sequence is 14 residues long. From germline, CDR1 is SGHTA and CDR2 FQGNSA. CDR3 amino acids: CASSPGQGFEKLFF.

The V call is TRBV2, the J call TRBJ2-7; the TCRdb D gene call, TRBD1, has no DNA to confirm it. The CDR3 is 15 amino acids. Germline CDR1 reads SNHLY; CDR2 reads FYNNEI. The CDR3 region is CASSEPTGRSYEQYF.

The genes are TRBV12-3 or TRBV12-4 and TRBJ1-1; absent DNA, TCRdb's TRBD1 call cannot be checked. This CDR3 has 15 residues. Here the CDR3 reads CASSPGGGVDTEAFF.